A selection of T cell receptor beta chains follows, all from one sample in a study of T cells in Graves' hyperthyroidism and ophthalmopathy. TCRdb used MiXCR to reprocess the multiplex PCR reads, holding one entry per CDR3 protein. The sample contains hundreds of thousands of distinct CDR3 sequences, under 15% of which appear only once. The specimen was blood. These receptors all come from a young woman with Graves' hyperthyroidism. Both conserved end residues are part of each CDR3. Fields, in order: CDR3 protein, CDR3 DNA, J gene, CDR3 length, clone size, V gene, D gene. A D gene is named only where the DNA matches it firmly. Size is stated for part of the rows, as once, few or many counts, or as a class when the clone is expanded.

cdr3_aa: CASSSANYEQYF; cdr3_nt: TGTGCCAGCAGTTCAGCTAACTACGAGCAGTACTTC; j_call: TRBJ2-7; cdr3_length: 12; clone_size: .; v_call: TRBV28; d_call: .
cdr3_aa: CSVDTGGSEKLFF; cdr3_nt: TGCAGCGTTGACACAGGGGGAAGTGAAAAACTGTTTTTT; j_call: TRBJ1-4; cdr3_length: 13; clone_size: many; v_call: TRBV29-1; d_call: TRBD1
cdr3_aa: CASSAGLAGADTQYF; cdr3_nt: TGTGCCAGCAGCGCGGGACTGGCCGGGGCAGATACGCAGTATTTT; j_call: TRBJ2-3; cdr3_length: 15; clone_size: many; v_call: TRBV7-8; d_call: .
cdr3_aa: CASSETSVHQPQHF; cdr3_nt: TGTGCCAGCAGTGAGACATCGGTTCATCAGCCCCAGCATTTT; j_call: TRBJ1-5; cdr3_length: 14; clone_size: many; v_call: TRBV2; d_call: .
cdr3_aa: CASSLERLSGQETQYF; cdr3_nt: TGTGCCAGCAGCTTAGAACGGCTTAGCGGCCAAGAGACCCAGTACTTC; j_call: TRBJ2-5; cdr3_length: 16; clone_size: many; v_call: TRBV7-2; d_call: .
cdr3_aa: CASSEPRAADTQYF; cdr3_nt: TGTGCCAGCAGCGAGCCGAGAGCGGCAGATACGCAGTATTTT; j_call: TRBJ2-3; cdr3_length: 14; clone_size: many; v_call: TRBV9; d_call: .
cdr3_aa: CAITERGQDEAFF; cdr3_nt: TGTGCCATCACCGAGAGGGGACAGGATGAAGCTTTCTTT; j_call: TRBJ1-1; cdr3_length: 13; clone_size: many; v_call: TRBV10-3; d_call: TRBD1
cdr3_aa: CASSSGTASLSNQPQHF; cdr3_nt: TGTGCCAGCAGTTCCGGGACAGCCTCTCTGAGCAATCAGCCCCAGCATTTT; j_call: TRBJ1-5; cdr3_length: 17; clone_size: many; v_call: TRBV12-3/TRBV12-4; d_call: TRBD1
cdr3_aa: CARPTVPDHGYTF; cdr3_nt: TGTGCCAGACCGACGGTCCCTGATCATGGCTACACCTTC; j_call: TRBJ1-2; cdr3_length: 13; clone_size: many; v_call: TRBV2; d_call: .
cdr3_aa: CASSLVGQGGTEETQYF; cdr3_nt: TGTGCCAGCAGCTTAGTCGGCCAGGGAGGAACGGAGGAGACCCAGTACTTC; j_call: TRBJ2-5; cdr3_length: 17; clone_size: .; v_call: TRBV7-2; d_call: .
cdr3_aa: CASRSTSGGADPQETQYF; cdr3_nt: TGTGCCAGCAGGTCGACTAGCGGGGGCGCGGACCCTCAAGAGACCCAGTACTTC; j_call: TRBJ2-5; cdr3_length: 18; clone_size: many; v_call: TRBV27; d_call: TRBD2
cdr3_aa: CASSEARTSVPDEQFF; cdr3_nt: TGTGCCAGCAGTGAAGCGCGGACTAGCGTTCCAGATGAGCAGTTCTTC; j_call: TRBJ2-1; cdr3_length: 16; clone_size: many; v_call: TRBV2; d_call: TRBD2
cdr3_aa: CASSQTGDGEQYF; cdr3_nt: TGTGCCAGCAGCCAAACTGGGGATGGCGAGCAGTACTTC; j_call: TRBJ2-7; cdr3_length: 13; clone_size: many; v_call: TRBV14; d_call: .
cdr3_aa: CASNPGQGIINYGYTF; cdr3_nt: TGTGCCAGCAATCCGGGACAGGGGATAATTAACTATGGCTACACCTTC; j_call: TRBJ1-2; cdr3_length: 16; clone_size: once; v_call: TRBV6-1; d_call: TRBD1
cdr3_aa: CASSGGTGGNSPLHF; cdr3_nt: TGCGCCAGCAGCGGGGGGACAGGGGGTAATTCACCCCTCCACTTT; j_call: TRBJ1-6; cdr3_length: 15; clone_size: many; v_call: TRBV5-1; d_call: TRBD1
cdr3_aa: CASSFSEGADTQYF; cdr3_nt: TGTGCCAGCAGTTTTTCTGAAGGTGCAGATACGCAGTATTTT; j_call: TRBJ2-3; cdr3_length: 14; clone_size: .; v_call: TRBV12-3/TRBV12-4; d_call: .
cdr3_aa: CASSLQDTQYF; cdr3_nt: TGTGCCAGCAGCTTACAAGATACGCAGTATTTT; j_call: TRBJ2-3; cdr3_length: 11; clone_size: many; v_call: TRBV7-8; d_call: .
cdr3_aa: CASSAHEVKETQYF; cdr3_nt: TGTGCCAGCAGCGCTCACGAGGTAAAAGAGACCCAGTACTTC; j_call: TRBJ2-5; cdr3_length: 14; clone_size: .; v_call: TRBV9; d_call: .
cdr3_aa: CSATGGGARQFF; cdr3_nt: TGCAGTGCTACCGGCGGGGGGGCCAGGCAGTTCTTC; j_call: TRBJ2-1; cdr3_length: 12; clone_size: few; v_call: TRBV20-1; d_call: TRBD2
cdr3_aa: CASSLFLRAYEQYF; cdr3_nt: TGTGCCAGCAGCCTTTTTTTGAGGGCCTACGAGCAGTACTTC; j_call: TRBJ2-7; cdr3_length: 14; clone_size: few; v_call: TRBV5-6; d_call: .
cdr3_aa: CASSLGTLSTDTQYF; cdr3_nt: TGTGCCAGCAGCCTCGGCACACTAAGCACAGATACGCAGTATTTT; j_call: TRBJ2-3; cdr3_length: 15; clone_size: many; v_call: TRBV11-1; d_call: .
cdr3_aa: CASSSGQPQETQYF; cdr3_nt: TGCGCCAGCAGCTCGGGACAGCCCCAAGAGACCCAGTACTTC; j_call: TRBJ2-5; cdr3_length: 14; clone_size: .; v_call: TRBV5-1; d_call: TRBD1
cdr3_aa: CASSLQGARGEKLFF; cdr3_nt: TGCGCCAGCAGTTTGCAGGGGGCGCGCGGTGAAAAACTGTTTTTT; j_call: TRBJ1-4; cdr3_length: 15; clone_size: few; v_call: TRBV5-1; d_call: TRBD1
cdr3_aa: CASSAGGLAYEQYF; cdr3_nt: TGTGCCAGCAGCGCAGGGGGGCTTGCCTACGAGCAGTACTTC; j_call: TRBJ2-7; cdr3_length: 14; clone_size: many; v_call: TRBV6-2/TRBV6-3; d_call: .
cdr3_aa: CASSTGQGVVWQETQYF; cdr3_nt: TGTGCCAGTAGTACCGGACAGGGGGTGGTATGGCAAGAGACCCAGTACTTC; j_call: TRBJ2-5; cdr3_length: 17; clone_size: few; v_call: TRBV19; d_call: TRBD1
cdr3_aa: CASSLQKNTEAFF; cdr3_nt: TGTGCCAGCAGCTTACAGAAGAACACTGAAGCTTTCTTT; j_call: TRBJ1-1; cdr3_length: 13; clone_size: many; v_call: TRBV6-1; d_call: .
cdr3_aa: CASSQDETGLGENTEAFF; cdr3_nt: TGCGCCAGCAGCCAAGACGAAACAGGGCTCGGGGAGAACACTGAAGCTTTCTTT; j_call: TRBJ1-1; cdr3_length: 18; clone_size: many; v_call: TRBV4-1; d_call: .
cdr3_aa: CSASKGAGVAYNEQFF; cdr3_nt: TGCAGTGCTAGCAAAGGGGCGGGGGTCGCCTACAATGAGCAGTTCTTC; j_call: TRBJ2-1; cdr3_length: 16; clone_size: .; v_call: TRBV20-1; d_call: TRBD2
cdr3_aa: CASSLAAGISGNTIYF; cdr3_nt: TGTGCCAGCAGCTTAGCGGCGGGAATTAGTGGAAACACCATATATTTT; j_call: TRBJ1-3; cdr3_length: 16; clone_size: once; v_call: TRBV7-9; d_call: .
cdr3_aa: CASSQPGGGPYEQYF; cdr3_nt: TGTGCCAGCAGCCAGCCAGGGGGAGGGCCCTACGAGCAGTACTTC; j_call: TRBJ2-7; cdr3_length: 15; clone_size: many; v_call: TRBV27; d_call: .
cdr3_aa: CASSVWTASNNEQFF; cdr3_nt: TGCGCCAGCAGCGTTTGGACAGCTTCTAACAATGAGCAGTTCTTC; j_call: TRBJ2-1; cdr3_length: 15; clone_size: few; v_call: TRBV4-1; d_call: .
cdr3_aa: CASSIIGLPYNYNEQFF; cdr3_nt: TGTGCCAGTAGTATTATCGGCCTACCCTATAATTACAATGAGCAGTTCTTC; j_call: TRBJ2-1; cdr3_length: 17; clone_size: few; v_call: TRBV19; d_call: .
cdr3_aa: CASSLDRREPYEQYF; cdr3_nt: TGTGCCAGCAGTTTAGATCGGCGAGAACCCTACGAGCAGTACTTC; j_call: TRBJ2-7; cdr3_length: 15; clone_size: many; v_call: TRBV12-3/TRBV12-4; d_call: .
cdr3_aa: CASSLGQGLTGELFF; cdr3_nt: TGTGCCAGCAGTCTCGGACAGGGGCTCACCGGGGAGCTGTTTTTT; j_call: TRBJ2-2; cdr3_length: 15; clone_size: many; v_call: TRBV28; d_call: TRBD1
cdr3_aa: CASSHDDQPQHF; cdr3_nt: TGCGCCAGCAGCCATGATGATCAGCCCCAGCATTTT; j_call: TRBJ1-5; cdr3_length: 12; clone_size: few; v_call: TRBV4-1; d_call: .
cdr3_aa: CASSQVGGSPYNEQFF; cdr3_nt: TGTGCCAGCAGCCAAGTGGGTGGGAGTCCCTACAATGAGCAGTTCTTC; j_call: TRBJ2-1; cdr3_length: 16; clone_size: many; v_call: TRBV14; d_call: .
cdr3_aa: CASSPSEGGQETQYF; cdr3_nt: TGTGCCAGCAGTCCCTCCGAGGGGGGCCAGGAGACCCAGTACTTC; j_call: TRBJ2-5; cdr3_length: 15; clone_size: few; v_call: TRBV2; d_call: .
cdr3_aa: CASRPGGTLNEQFF; cdr3_nt: TGTGCCAGCCGCCCAGGGGGAACCCTCAATGAGCAGTTCTTC; j_call: TRBJ2-1; cdr3_length: 14; clone_size: few; v_call: TRBV9; d_call: TRBD1
cdr3_aa: CASSPATGGVSTYEQYF; cdr3_nt: TGTGCCAGCAGTCCCGCGACAGGGGGCGTGAGTACCTACGAGCAGTACTTC; j_call: TRBJ2-7; cdr3_length: 17; clone_size: few; v_call: TRBV12-3/TRBV12-4; d_call: TRBD1
cdr3_aa: CASSIAPGRTSLNTEAFF; cdr3_nt: TGTGCCAGTAGTATAGCCCCAGGTCGGACATCCCTGAACACTGAAGCTTTCTTT; j_call: TRBJ1-1; cdr3_length: 18; clone_size: .; v_call: TRBV19; d_call: .
cdr3_aa: CASSNSGEQYF; cdr3_nt: TGTGCCAGCAGCAATAGCGGCGAGCAGTACTTC; j_call: TRBJ2-7; cdr3_length: 11; clone_size: many; v_call: TRBV6-1; d_call: .
cdr3_aa: CSASWAGGLNEQFF; cdr3_nt: TGCAGTGCGAGCTGGGCGGGGGGGTTGAATGAGCAGTTCTTC; j_call: TRBJ2-1; cdr3_length: 14; clone_size: .; v_call: TRBV20-1; d_call: TRBD2
cdr3_aa: CASSPPTFTGELFF; cdr3_nt: TGTGCCAGCTCACCACCGACATTCACCGGGGAGCTGTTTTTT; j_call: TRBJ2-2; cdr3_length: 14; clone_size: many; v_call: TRBV18; d_call: .
cdr3_aa: CAITRQGGDYGYTF; cdr3_nt: TGTGCCATCACTCGGCAGGGGGGAGACTATGGCTACACCTTC; j_call: TRBJ1-2; cdr3_length: 14; clone_size: many; v_call: TRBV10-3; d_call: TRBD1
cdr3_aa: CASSSGTAQGDTQYF; cdr3_nt: TGCGCCAGCAGCTCGGGGACGGCCCAGGGGGATACGCAGTATTTT; j_call: TRBJ2-3; cdr3_length: 15; clone_size: few; v_call: TRBV5-1; d_call: .
cdr3_aa: CASSQDSDSYNEQFF; cdr3_nt: TGCGCCAGCAGCCAAGACTCCGACTCCTACAATGAGCAGTTCTTC; j_call: TRBJ2-1; cdr3_length: 15; clone_size: many; v_call: TRBV4-3; d_call: .
cdr3_aa: CASRLPYEQYF; cdr3_nt: TGTGCCAGCAGACTTCCTTACGAGCAGTACTTC; j_call: TRBJ2-7; cdr3_length: 11; clone_size: many; v_call: TRBV6-1; d_call: .
cdr3_aa: CASSPGQHNQPQHF; cdr3_nt: TGTGCCAGCAGTCCGGGACAGCACAATCAGCCCCAGCATTTT; j_call: TRBJ1-5; cdr3_length: 14; clone_size: many; v_call: TRBV28; d_call: TRBD1
cdr3_aa: CSARFSGGPNTGELFF; cdr3_nt: TGCAGTGCTAGATTTAGCGGGGGGCCAAACACCGGGGAGCTGTTTTTT; j_call: TRBJ2-2; cdr3_length: 16; clone_size: many; v_call: TRBV20-1; d_call: TRBD2
cdr3_aa: CASSHVPGAVNNEQFF; cdr3_nt: TGTGCCAGCAGCCACGTGCCAGGAGCGGTCAACAATGAGCAGTTCTTC; j_call: TRBJ2-1; cdr3_length: 16; clone_size: many; v_call: TRBV11-2; d_call: .
cdr3_aa: CASSLTGTRTSSSGNTIYF; cdr3_nt: TGTGCCAGCAGTCTAACAGGGACGAGGACCTCAAGCTCTGGAAACACCATATATTTT; j_call: TRBJ1-3; cdr3_length: 19; clone_size: many; v_call: TRBV2; d_call: .
cdr3_aa: CASSRTDPGAEAFF; cdr3_nt: TGTGCCAGCAGCCGGACAGACCCCGGGGCTGAAGCTTTCTTT; j_call: TRBJ1-1; cdr3_length: 14; clone_size: many; v_call: TRBV3-1; d_call: .
cdr3_aa: CAIGGLGRPDTQYF; cdr3_nt: TGTGCCATCGGCGGACTGGGCCGGCCAGATACGCAGTATTTT; j_call: TRBJ2-3; cdr3_length: 14; clone_size: .; v_call: TRBV10-3; d_call: .